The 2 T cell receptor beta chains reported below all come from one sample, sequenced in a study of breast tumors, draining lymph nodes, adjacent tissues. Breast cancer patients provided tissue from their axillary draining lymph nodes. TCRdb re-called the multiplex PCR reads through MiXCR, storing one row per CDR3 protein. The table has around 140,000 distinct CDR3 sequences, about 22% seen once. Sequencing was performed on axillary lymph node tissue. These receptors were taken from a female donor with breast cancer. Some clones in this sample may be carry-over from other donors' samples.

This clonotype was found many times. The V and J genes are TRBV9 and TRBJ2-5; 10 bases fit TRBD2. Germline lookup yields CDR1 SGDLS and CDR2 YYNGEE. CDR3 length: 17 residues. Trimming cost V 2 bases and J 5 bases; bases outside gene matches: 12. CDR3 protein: CASSVGPLAGVGETQYF. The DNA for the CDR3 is TGTGCCAGCAGCGTCGGACCTCTAGCGGGAGTAGGGGAGACCCAGTACTTC.

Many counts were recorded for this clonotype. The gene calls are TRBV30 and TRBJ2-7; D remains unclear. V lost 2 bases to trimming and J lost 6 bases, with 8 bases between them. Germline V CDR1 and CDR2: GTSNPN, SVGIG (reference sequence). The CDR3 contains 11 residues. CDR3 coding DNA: TGTGCCTGGAGTAGCGCCGCCGAGCAGTACTTC. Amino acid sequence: CAWSSAAEQYF.